This T cell receptor (beta chain) is from a study of blood T cell repertoires in COVID-19. Overall study: Whether acute or convalescent, the COVID-19 samples came from the United States, Italy and Spain.

V was trimmed by 4 bases and J by 1 base, leaving 11 bases between them. This CDR3 region has 14 residues. Germline V gene lookup returns CDR1 SGHKS and CDR2 YYEKEE (reference sequence). TCRdb keeps only in-frame clones here, not all; method: immunoSEQ multiplex PCR. Of hundreds of thousands of clones detected, approximately 88% appear once; the ten largest clones hold just under 6.5%. Input material: peripheral blood. The gene calls are TRBV5-5 and TRBJ2-5; the D is unclear. This receptor was taken from a woman between 25 and 40 years old with COVID-19, enrolled during active disease. The CDR3: CASSHGGTQETQYF. CDR3 DNA sequence: TGTGCCAGCAGCCATGGCGGTACCCAAGAGACCCAGTACTTC.